The clone carrying this T cell receptor (beta chain) was seen only a few times. Its specificity is not known. Library preparation (for TCRbeta) was performed with unique molecular identifiers. TCRdb analysed the PCR reads with MiXCR anew, one entry per CDR3 protein. Found here are about 640,000 distinct CDR3 sequences, 13% of them singletons; the top ten hold about 2%. This CDR3 contains 15 residues. In germline, CDR1 is MNHEY, CDR2 SVGEGT. J lost 5 bases, V lost 0 bases, and 3 bases had no gene match. The data originate from a study of T-cell reconstitution after alpha-beta-depleted transplantation in children. General study findings and limits: About two months after transplant, alpha-beta T cells reportedly came from several hundred expanded graft clones. Some patients showed high day-60 TCRbeta diversity, which derived from surviving recipient T cells and thymic progenitors.

This TCR was sampled from a male patient aged 10 to 17 who had a stem cell transplant for acute myeloid leukemia, so the T cells may come from the graft donor. V and J are TRBV6-2 or TRBV6-3 and TRBJ2-7, with TRBD1 matching over 11 bases. The starting material was PBMCs, mostly from graft donor cells, obtained 360 days after TCRalphabeta/CD19-depleted stem cell transplant. DNA of the CDR3: TGTGCCAGCAGTTACTCTGGACAGGGGGCGCACGAGCAGTACTTC. Translating gives CASSYSGQGAHEQYF.